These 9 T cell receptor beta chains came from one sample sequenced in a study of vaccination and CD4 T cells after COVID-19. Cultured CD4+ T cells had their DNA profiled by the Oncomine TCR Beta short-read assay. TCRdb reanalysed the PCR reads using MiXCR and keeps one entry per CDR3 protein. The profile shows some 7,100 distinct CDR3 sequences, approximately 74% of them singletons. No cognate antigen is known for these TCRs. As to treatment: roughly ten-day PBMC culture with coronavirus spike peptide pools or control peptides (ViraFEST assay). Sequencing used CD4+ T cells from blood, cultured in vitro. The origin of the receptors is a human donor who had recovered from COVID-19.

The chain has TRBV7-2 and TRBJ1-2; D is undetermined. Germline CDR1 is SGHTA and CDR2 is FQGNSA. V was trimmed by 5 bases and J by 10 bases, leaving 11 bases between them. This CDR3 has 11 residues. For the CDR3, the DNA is TGTGCCAGCAGCCTACTCCGCTTCTACACCTTC. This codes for CASSLLRFYTF.

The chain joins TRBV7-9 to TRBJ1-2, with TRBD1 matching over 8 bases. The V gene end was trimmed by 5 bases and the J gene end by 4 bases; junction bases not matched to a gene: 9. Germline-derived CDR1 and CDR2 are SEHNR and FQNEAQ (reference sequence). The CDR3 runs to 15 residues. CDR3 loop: CASSPDRGYSYGYTF. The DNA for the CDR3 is TGTGCCAGCAGCCCAGACAGGGGATATAGCTATGGCTACACCTTC.

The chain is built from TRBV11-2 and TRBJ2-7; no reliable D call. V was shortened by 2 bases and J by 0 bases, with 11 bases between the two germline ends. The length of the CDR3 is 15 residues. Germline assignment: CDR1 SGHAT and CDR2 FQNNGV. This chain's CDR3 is CASSLRVLSSYEQYF. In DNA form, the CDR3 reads TGTGCCAGCAGCTTAAGGGTTCTGAGCTCCTACGAGCAGTACTTC.

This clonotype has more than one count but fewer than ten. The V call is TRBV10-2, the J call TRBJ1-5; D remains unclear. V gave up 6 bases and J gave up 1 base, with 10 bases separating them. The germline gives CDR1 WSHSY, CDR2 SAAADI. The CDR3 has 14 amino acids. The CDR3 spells CASRNVGSNQPQHF. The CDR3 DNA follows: TGCGCCAGCAGGAATGTCGGGAGCAATCAGCCCCAGCATTTT.

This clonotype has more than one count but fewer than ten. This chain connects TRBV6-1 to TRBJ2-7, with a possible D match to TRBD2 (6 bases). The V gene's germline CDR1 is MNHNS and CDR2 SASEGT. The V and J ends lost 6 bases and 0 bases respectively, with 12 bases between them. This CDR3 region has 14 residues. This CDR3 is CASRAGTSSYEQYF. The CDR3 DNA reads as TGTGCCAGCAGGGCGGGAACAAGCTCCTACGAGCAGTACTTC.

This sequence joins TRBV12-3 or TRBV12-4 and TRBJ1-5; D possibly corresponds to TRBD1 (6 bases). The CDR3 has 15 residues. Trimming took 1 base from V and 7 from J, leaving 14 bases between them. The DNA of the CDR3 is TGTGCCAGCAGTTTAGTCACAGGGTTAGGGCAGCCCCAGCATTTT. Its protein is CASSLVTGLGQPQHF.

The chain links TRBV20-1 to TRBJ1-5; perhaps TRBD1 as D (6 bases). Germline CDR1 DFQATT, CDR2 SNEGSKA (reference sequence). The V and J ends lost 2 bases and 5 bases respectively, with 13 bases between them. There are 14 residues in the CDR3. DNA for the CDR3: TGCAGTGCTAGATCACAGGGCTCCTATCAGCCCCAGCATTTT. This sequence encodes CSARSQGSYQPQHF.

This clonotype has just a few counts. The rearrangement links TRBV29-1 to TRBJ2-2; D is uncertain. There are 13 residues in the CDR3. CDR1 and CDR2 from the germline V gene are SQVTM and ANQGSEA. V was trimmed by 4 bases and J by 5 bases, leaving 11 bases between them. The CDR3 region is CSVVRGWTGELFF. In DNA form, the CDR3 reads TGCAGCGTTGTACGCGGTTGGACCGGGGAGCTGTTTTTT.

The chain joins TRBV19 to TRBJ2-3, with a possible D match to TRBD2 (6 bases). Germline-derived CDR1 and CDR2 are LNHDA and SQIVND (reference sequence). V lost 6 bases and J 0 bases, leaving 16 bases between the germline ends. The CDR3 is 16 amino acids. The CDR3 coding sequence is TGTGCCAGTAGCCGACAGCCGGGACTCAGCACAGATACGCAGTATTTT. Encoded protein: CASSRQPGLSTDTQYF.